The T cell receptor (beta chain) under discussion was sequenced for a study of human T cells and chemical hapten exposure. Study overall: Patch testing was performed with 0.01% DPC on the upper back, with reading at 6 days. Mainly, slight library volume differences in the pool made TCR yields vary. Study-wide findings and caveats: Expanded TCRs formed significantly more large CDR3 similarity clusters than controls.

TCRdb used MiXCR to reprocess the RACE reads, holding one entry per CDR3 protein. The table has 55,000 to 75,000 distinct CDR3 sequences, around 12% seen once. Time point indicated: patch test 3, about 24 weeks after DPC sensitization. Treatment meaning: therapeutic diphenylcyclopropenone sensitization with weekly scalp DPC. A remark on this clonotype: Antigen unknown. A much larger clone is a single base away; this may be a read error.

After removal of 5 bases from V and 6 bases from J, the junction contained 15 bases not matched to a gene. From germline, CDR1 is SQVTM and CDR2 ANQGSEA. The CDR3 loop spans 15 amino acids. This specimen consisted of whole blood, obtained in connection with sensitization to the hapten diphenylcyclopropenone (DPC). The genes are TRBV29-1 and TRBJ1-1; TRBD1 aligns across 7 bases. The receptor was derived from a man aged 25-40 years with alopecia areata. Some clones in this sample may be carry-over from other donors' samples. The CDR3 coding sequence is TGCAGCGTTAAAGTCTACAGGGGAGGACTCCCTGAAGCTTTCTTT. It specifies CSVKVYRGGLPEAFF.